Following are 19 T cell receptor beta chains from one sample sequenced in a study of T cell responses to AZD1222 COVID-19 vaccine. TCRdb keeps only in-frame clones here, not all; method: immunoSEQ multiplex PCR. This table has some 110,000 clones, about 90% appearing once. Sequencing used peripheral blood, obtained 28 days after the second AZD1222 dose. Every receptor here comes from an adult who received the AZD1222 COVID-19 vaccine.

The chain employs TRBV5-1 and TRBJ1-1; no firm D call. The germline V gene encodes CDR1 SGHRS and CDR2 YFSETQ. This CDR3 region has 13 residues. Trimming cost V 4 bases and J 4 bases, with 11 bases left between them. For the CDR3, the DNA is TGCGCCAGCAGCGACCGGGCCCCCACTGAAGCTTTCTTT. Translation gives CASSDRAPTEAFF.

This chain uses TRBV19 with TRBJ2-1; D not resolved. Trimming removed 6 bases from V and 0 bases from J, with 15 bases in between. Germline V gene sequence: CDR1 LNHDA, CDR2 SQIVND (reference sequence). The CDR3 runs 16 residues. The chain's CDR3 is CASRDSRVSSYNEQFF. CDR3 DNA sequence: TGTGCCAGTAGAGACTCCCGGGTGAGCTCCTACAATGAGCAGTTCTTC.

This clone is a singleton in its sample. The chain carries TRBV11-2 and TRBJ2-1, with D unclear. Trimming pared 8 bases from V and 9 bases from J, leaving 14 bases between. Germline V gene data show CDR1 as SGHAT and CDR2 as FQNNGV. The CDR3 has 12 amino acids. The CDR3 DNA follows: TGTGCCAGCGAGGACCCTCTAGGTGAGCAGTTCTTC. This sequence encodes CASEDPLGEQFF. The whole variable domain, remainder taken from reference TRBV11-2 and TRBJ2-1, is EAGVAQSPRYKIIEKRQSVAFWCNPISGHATLYWYQQILGQGPKLLIQFQNNGVVDDSQLPKDRFSAERLKGVDSTLKIQPAKLEDSAVYLCASEDPLGEQFFGPGTRLTVL.

In this sample, this clone turned up once. J is TRBJ2-7 and V is TRBV29-1, with D possibly matching TRBD2 (6 bases). This CDR3 is built from 14 residues. V shed 1 base and J shed 4 bases, with 14 bases lying between them. CDR1 is SQVTM and CDR2 is ANQGSEA in the germline V gene. CDR3 coding DNA: TGCAGCGTTGAAGGCTGGGGAGGTCCTTACGAGCAGTACTTC. Its translation is CSVEGWGGPYEQYF.

The V gene is TRBV5-4, the J gene TRBJ2-1; D not resolved. V was cut by 2 bases and J by 2 bases, with 14 bases left in between. Germline CDR1 and CDR2: SGHNT and YYREEE (reference sequence). The CDR3 length is 16 residues. Here the CDR3 reads CASSFLPPPAYNEQFF. DNA for the CDR3: TGTGCCAGCAGCTTTTTACCACCACCGGCCTACAATGAGCAGTTCTTC.

This clone was seen only once. The gene calls are TRBV7-3 and TRBJ2-1, with D hard to call. In germline, CDR1 is SGHTA, CDR2 FQGTGA. Trimming took 1 base from V and 0 from J, leaving 7 bases between them. The CDR3 has 15 residues. As DNA, the CDR3 is TGTGCCAGCAGCTTAAGCCCAAACTCCTACAATGAGCAGTTCTTC. This codes for CASSLSPNSYNEQFF.

The chain joins TRBV28 to TRBJ1-3, with D perhaps TRBD1 (5 bases). Per the germline V gene, CDR1 is MDHEN and CDR2 is SYDVKM. The CDR3 is made up of 16 amino acids. Trimming took off 3 bases at V and 1 base at J, with 13 bases between the two ends. CDR3 in DNA: TGTGCCAGCAGTTTCGGGACCGACTCTTCTGGAAACACCATATATTTT. Protein: CASSFGTDSSGNTIYF.

The genes are TRBV7-3 and TRBJ2-7; D not resolved. V was clipped by 5 bases and J by 4 bases, with 9 bases between them. This CDR3 spans 12 amino acids. In germline, CDR1 is SGHTA, CDR2 FQGTGA. The CDR3: CASSPDTYEQYF. CDR3 sequence (DNA): TGTGCCAGCAGCCCTGACACTTACGAGCAGTACTTC.

This clone was seen a few times. This chain's CDR3 is CASSSQGSEQYF. CDR3 nucleotide sequence: TGTGCCAGCAGCTCACAGGGGAGCGAGCAGTACTTC. V usage is TRBV5-4 and J usage is TRBJ2-7, with 7 bases that match TRBD1. With 3 bases clipped from V and 6 bases from J, the junction kept 3 bases outside the gene matches. The V gene's germline CDR1 is SGHNT and CDR2 YYREEE (reference sequence). This CDR3 is built from 12 residues.

The J gene is TRBJ1-2, the V gene TRBV19; TRBD1 matches 10 bases. Per germline, CDR1 LNHDA and CDR2 SQIVND (reference sequence). Losses at the gene ends were 5 bases for V and 2 bases for J; bases not matched to a gene: 2. The CDR3 sequence is 14 residues long. The DNA for the CDR3 is TGTGCCAGTAGTCTGGACAGGGGGAACTATGGCTACACCTTC. Encoded protein: CASSLDRGNYGYTF.

The chain recombines TRBV30 with TRBJ2-7, with 7 nucleotides matching TRBD2. V lost 0 bases, J lost 6 bases, and 14 bases stayed unmatched. This CDR3 is 16 amino acids long. Germline CDR1 is GTSNPN and CDR2 is SVGIG (reference sequence). In DNA, the CDR3 is TGTGCCTGGAGTGTACTCCTCGGGGATGGGGAGGGCGAGCAGTACTTC. Translation: CAWSVLLGDGEGEQYF.

The chain joins TRBV7-9 to TRBJ1-6; TRBD1 matches 7 bases. Germline CDR1 SEHNR, CDR2 FQNEAQ (reference sequence). This CDR3 region has 14 residues. J was trimmed by 10 bases and V by 5 bases; bases with no gene match: 8. The CDR3 DNA sequence: TGTGCCAGCAGCCAAGGGGGCGCCGAGTCACCCCTCCACTTT. It encodes CASSQGGAESPLHF. The whole variable domain, filled in from reference TRBV7-9 and TRBJ1-6, reads DTGVSQNPRHKITKRGQNVTFRCDPISEHNRLYWYRQTLGQGPEFLTYFQNEAQLEKSRLLSDRFSAERPKGSFSTLEIQRTEQGDSAMYLCASSQGGAESPLHFGNGTRLTVT.

The chain combines TRBV2 with TRBJ1-1, with 7 bases lining up with TRBD1. Germline loops: CDR1 SNHLY, CDR2 FYNNEI. After removal of 6 bases from V and 6 bases from J, the junction contained 7 bases not matched to a gene. This CDR3 region has 13 residues. The CDR3 protein is CASSGNRGPEAFF. CDR3 coding DNA: TGTGCCAGCAGCGGGAACAGGGGACCTGAAGCTTTCTTT.

This chain uses TRBV19 with TRBJ1-5, with a weak D call TRBD1 (5 bases). V gave up 3 bases and J gave up 2 bases, with 23 bases separating them. The CDR3 sequence is 19 residues long. In germline, CDR1 is LNHDA, CDR2 SQIVND (reference sequence). This CDR3 is CASSIGQGSLRLGNQPQHF. The CDR3 region has the DNA TGTGCCAGTAGTATTGGGCAGGGTAGCTTAAGGCTGGGCAATCAGCCCCAGCATTTT. Combining the CDR3 with reference TRBV19 and TRBJ1-5 gives the whole variable domain DGGITQSPKYLFRKEGQNVTLSCEQNLNHDAMYWYRQDPGQGLRLIYYSQIVNDFQKGDIAEGYSVSREKKESFPLTVTSAQKNPTAFYLCASSIGQGSLRLGNQPQHFGDGTRLSIL.

The rearrangement uses TRBV15 and TRBJ2-7; D is uncertain. CDR3 length: 15 residues. Germline CDR1 is LNHNV and CDR2 is YYDKDF (reference sequence). The germline V and J ends were trimmed by 0 bases and 2 bases, with 11 bases remaining between them. The CDR3 protein is CATSREYAGTYEQYF. The CDR3 nucleotides are TGTGCCACCAGCAGAGAGTACGCAGGTACCTACGAGCAGTACTTC.

The V gene is TRBV13, the J gene TRBJ2-1; 7 positions agree with TRBD2. The V gene's germline CDR1 is PRHDT and CDR2 FYEKMQ (reference sequence). The CDR3 is made up of 18 amino acids. Trimming removed 5 bases from V and 0 bases from J; junction bases left unmatched: 13. The CDR3 spells CASSGGDPGQSSYNEQFF. CDR3 nucleotides: TGTGCCAGCAGCGGGGGGGACCCCGGGCAGAGCTCCTACAATGAGCAGTTCTTC.

The V and J genes are TRBV5-1 and TRBJ2-7, with 12 positions matching TRBD1. Germline V gene data show CDR1 as SGHRS and CDR2 as YFSETQ. V lost 8 bases and J lost 5; bases outside the gene matches: 11. There are 15 residues in the CDR3. CDR3 sequence reads: CASFPGTGGYDEQYF. CDR3 coding DNA: TGCGCCAGTTTTCCCGGGACAGGGGGCTACGACGAGCAGTACTTC.

The chain has TRBV2 and TRBJ2-7; 8 bases match TRBD1. Germline values: CDR1 SNHLY, CDR2 FYNNEI. The length of the CDR3 is 14 residues. V shed 5 bases, J shed 4 bases, and the junction held 7 bases outside the gene matches. The CDR3 coding sequence is TGTGCCAGCAGTCAGCGACAGGGGCGGTACGAGCAGTACTTC. Protein sequence: CASSQRQGRYEQYF.

The gene calls are TRBV5-5 and TRBJ1-5, with D maybe TRBD1 (6 bases). The CDR3 consists of 14 residues. V was shortened by 9 bases and J by 7 bases, with 20 bases between the two germline ends. CDR1 and CDR2 (germline): SGHKS, YYEKEE (reference sequence). Here the CDR3 reads CATQTGYGKQPQHF. The CDR3 DNA sequence: TGTGCCACACAAACAGGGTACGGTAAGCAGCCCCAGCATTTT.